These 5 T cell receptor beta chains originate from one sample sequenced in a study of Ad26.COV2.S vaccination and SARS-CoV-2 variants. Indicated treatment: about 20 received Ad26.COV2.S at low or high dose, single or two shots; roughly five received placebo; per-sample allocation not given. Samples analyzed were those drawn on day 63 after the first vaccine or placebo injection. This table comes from immunoSEQ multiplex PCR, and its TCRdb copy is limited to in-frame clones, with some not included. The repertoire has 410,000 or so clones, roughly 90% of them found once; the top ten carry around 1.8%. The sequencing used peripheral blood, collected in a trial of Ad26.COV2.S vaccine versus placebo. The origin of the receptors is a person aged 18-65 years who received the Ad26.COV2.S COVID-19 vaccine or a placebo.

This clone was observed a single time. The chain carries TRBV10-1 and TRBJ1-4; weak D call: TRBD1 (5 bases). This CDR3 comprises 15 residues. Looked up from germline, CDR1 is WNHNN and CDR2 is SYGVQD (reference sequence). V gave up 8 bases and J gave up 6 bases, with 19 bases separating them. The chain's CDR3 is CASPVGGAPDEKLFF. CDR3 coding DNA: TGCGCCAGCCCCGTGGGAGGGGCGCCAGATGAAAAACTGTTTTTT.

The chain carries TRBV19 and TRBJ1-1; 10 nucleotides line up with TRBD1. Germline V gives CDR1 LNHDA, CDR2 SQIVND (reference sequence). CDR3 length: 14 amino acids. With 5 bases clipped from V and 5 bases from J, the junction kept 5 bases outside the gene matches. The CDR3 DNA follows: TGTGCCAGTAGTCGACAGGGGGCTCGGACTGAAGCTTTCTTT. It encodes CASSRQGARTEAFF.

The chain uses TRBV24-1 and TRBJ2-3; D assignment may be TRBD1 or TRBD2 (5 bases each). V was clipped by 1 base and J by 2 bases, with 6 bases between them. CDR1 and CDR2 (germline): KGHDR, SFDVKD. CDR3 size: 14 residues. The CDR3 sequence is CATSDFGATDTQYF. The CDR3 DNA sequence: TGTGCCACCAGTGATTTCGGGGCCACAGATACGCAGTATTTT.

The V call is TRBV24-1, the J call TRBJ2-5; 11 bases line up with TRBD2. The CDR3 has 15 amino acids. Germline CDR1 is KGHDR and CDR2 is SFDVKD. The V segment lost 9 bases and the J segment 0 bases; nucleotides outside the gene matches: 5. The CDR3 DNA sequence: TGTGCCACCTCCTCTAGCGGGGGGTACCAAGAGACCCAGTACTTC. Its translation is CATSSSGGYQETQYF.

The chain uses TRBV19 and TRBJ1-1; D is possibly TRBD1 (6 bases). Germline V gives CDR1 LNHDA, CDR2 SQIVND (reference sequence). The CDR3 sequence is 13 residues long. V was cut by 6 bases and J by 5 bases, with 13 bases left in between. This CDR3 reads CASRTGAPTEAFF. CDR3 bases: TGTGCCAGTAGGACGGGGGCGCCGACTGAAGCTTTCTTT.